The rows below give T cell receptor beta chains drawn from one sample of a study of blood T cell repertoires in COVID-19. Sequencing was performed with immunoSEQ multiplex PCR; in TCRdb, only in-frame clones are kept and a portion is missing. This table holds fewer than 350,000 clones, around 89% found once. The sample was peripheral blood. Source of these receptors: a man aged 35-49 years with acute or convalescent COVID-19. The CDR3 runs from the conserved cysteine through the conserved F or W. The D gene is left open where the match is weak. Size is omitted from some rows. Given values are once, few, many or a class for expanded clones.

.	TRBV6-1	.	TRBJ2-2	CASSVKGGGRTLTGELFF	TGTGCCAGCAGTGTTAAGGGTGGGGGCAGGACCCTTACCGGGGAGCTGTTTTTT
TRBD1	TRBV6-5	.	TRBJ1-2	CASSYHTGGNGYTF	TGTGCCAGCAGTTACCATACAGGGGGCAATGGCTACACCTTC
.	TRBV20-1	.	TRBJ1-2	CSASHSGEGYNGYTF	TGCAGTGCTAGTCATTCCGGGGAGGGTTATAACGGCTACACCTTC
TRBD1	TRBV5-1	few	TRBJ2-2	CASSLVRDSLADTGELFF	TGCGCCAGCAGCTTGGTAAGGGACAGCCTTGCGGACACCGGGGAGCTGTTTTTT
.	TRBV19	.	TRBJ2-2	CASSTGVPGELFF	TGTGCCAGTAGTACAGGGGTCCCCGGGGAGCTGTTTTTT
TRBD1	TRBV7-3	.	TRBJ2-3	CASSSGQGTDTQYF	TGTGCCAGCAGCTCGGGACAGGGCACAGATACGCAGTATTTT
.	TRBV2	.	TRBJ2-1	CASKKNNNNTPFF	TGTGCCAGCAAAAAGAACAACAACAATACCCCGTTCTTC
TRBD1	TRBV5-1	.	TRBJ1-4	CASSLGQGNEKLFF	TGCGCCAGCAGCTTAGGACAGGGGAATGAAAAACTGTTTTTT
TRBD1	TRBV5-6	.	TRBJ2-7	CASSSGTGGSYEQYF	TGTGCCAGCAGCTCCGGGACAGGAGGCTCCTACGAGCAGTACTTC
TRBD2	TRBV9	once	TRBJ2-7	CASSLEPGTRLYEQYF	TGTGCCAGCAGCTTAGAGCCGGGGACTAGACTTTACGAGCAGTACTTC
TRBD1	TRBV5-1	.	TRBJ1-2	CASSDPGTGGAWGYGYTF	TGCGCCAGCAGCGACCCCGGGACAGGGGGCGCATGGGGTTATGGCTACACCTTC
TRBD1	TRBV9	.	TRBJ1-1	CASSVVGTGLRDTEAFF	TGTGCCAGCAGCGTGGTGGGGACAGGCCTACGGGACACTGAAGCTTTCTTT
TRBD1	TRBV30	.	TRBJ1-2	CAWSVPGQGTYGYTF	TGTGCCTGGAGTGTACCCGGACAGGGGACCTATGGCTACACCTTC
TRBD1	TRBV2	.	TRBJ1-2	CASSAETGTGYTF	TGTGCCAGCAGTGCCGAGACAGGGACAGGCTACACCTTC
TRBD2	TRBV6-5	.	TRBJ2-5	CASSSGGAKTQYF	TGTGCCAGTTCTAGCGGGGGGGCGAAGACCCAGTACTTC
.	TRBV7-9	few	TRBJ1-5	CASSLEGMGQPQHF	TGTGCCAGCAGCTTGGAGGGAATGGGTCAGCCCCAGCATTTT
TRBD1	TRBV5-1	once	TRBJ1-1	CASSGTGGTEAFF	TGCGCCAGCTCCGGGACAGGGGGCACTGAAGCTTTCTTT
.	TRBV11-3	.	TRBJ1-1	CASSPGRVGTEAFF	TGTGCCAGCAGCCCAGGCCGCGTGGGCACTGAAGCTTTCTTT
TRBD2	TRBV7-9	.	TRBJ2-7	CASSPLSGGIYEQYF	TGTGCCAGCAGCCCCCTGAGCGGGGGTATATACGAGCAGTACTTC
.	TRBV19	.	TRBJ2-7	CASSRTVEDEQYF	TGTGCCAGTAGCCGGACGGTGGAGGACGAGCAGTACTTC
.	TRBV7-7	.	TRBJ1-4	CASSLAVERRDEKLFF	TGTGCCAGCAGCTTAGCCGTCGAAAGGAGGGATGAAAAACTGTTTTTT
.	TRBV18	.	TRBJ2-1	CASSLRGSTYNEQFF	TGTGCCAGCTCACTCCGCGGTAGCACCTACAATGAGCAGTTCTTC
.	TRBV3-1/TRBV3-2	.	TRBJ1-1	CASSPDGGSTEAFF	TGTGCCAGCAGCCCCGACGGCGGGAGTACTGAAGCTTTCTTT
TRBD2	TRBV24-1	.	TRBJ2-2	CATSDPRLAGGAGELFF	TGTGCCACCAGTGATCCTAGACTAGCGGGGGGTGCCGGGGAGCTGTTTTTT
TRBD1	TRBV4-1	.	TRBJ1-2	CASSQEYRTGRGGYTF	TGCGCCAGCAGCCAAGAATACAGGACAGGGAGGGGTGGCTACACCTTC
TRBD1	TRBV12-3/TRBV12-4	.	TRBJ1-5	CASTRTGNQPQHF	TGTGCCAGCACTAGGACAGGGAATCAGCCCCAGCATTTT
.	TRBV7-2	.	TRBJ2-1	CASSLASLGSSYNEQFF	TGTGCCAGCAGCTTAGCGAGTCTGGGGAGCTCCTACAATGAGCAGTTCTTC
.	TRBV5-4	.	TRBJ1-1	CASSLEGRATEAFF	TGTGCCAGCAGCTTGGAGGGCAGGGCGACTGAAGCTTTCTTT
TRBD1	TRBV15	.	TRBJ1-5	CATSRETGGSQPQHF	TGTGCCACCAGCAGAGAGACAGGGGGCAGTCAGCCCCAGCATTTT
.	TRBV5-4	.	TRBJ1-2	CASSLGQTLFDGYTF	TGTGCCAGCAGCTTGGGACAGACCCTTTTTGATGGCTACACCTTC
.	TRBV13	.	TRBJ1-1	CAQTRRGGTEAFF	TGTGCCCAAACGAGGAGGGGCGGGACTGAAGCTTTCTTT
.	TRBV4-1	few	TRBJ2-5	CASSQGAQETQYF	TGCGCCAGCAGCCAAGGGGCCCAAGAGACCCAGTACTTC
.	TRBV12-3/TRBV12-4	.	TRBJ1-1	CASNQGLNTEAFF	TGTGCCAGCAACCAGGGCCTTAACACTGAAGCTTTCTTT
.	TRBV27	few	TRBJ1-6	CASSPSGQLIGSPLHF	TGTGCCAGCAGTCCGTCCGGACAGCTGATAGGTTCACCCCTCCACTTT
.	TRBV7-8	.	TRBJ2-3	CASSLIGTSTDTQYF	TGTGCCAGCAGCTTGATCGGGACAAGCACAGATACGCAGTATTTT
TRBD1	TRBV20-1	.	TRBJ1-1	CSGQGDTEAFF	TGCAGTGGGCAGGGGGACACTGAAGCTTTCTTT
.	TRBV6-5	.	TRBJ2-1	CASYSAYNEQFF	TGTGCCAGCTACAGTGCCTACAATGAGCAGTTCTTC
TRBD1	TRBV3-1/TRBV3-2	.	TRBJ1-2	CASSQEPGQGRGTF	TGTGCCAGCAGCCAAGAACCGGGACAGGGAAGAGGTACCTTC